The clone carrying this TCR beta chain was counted at least ten times. The data are from a study of blood T cells in healthy people across ages. For the second PCR, which ran for roughly 6 to 12 cycles, a sample-barcoded 5' primer and a J-beta primer mix were used. MiXCR, run by TCRdb on the 5' RACE reads, gives a single entry per CDR3 protein. The profile shows some 930,000 distinct CDR3 sequences, approximately 32% of them singletons. The CDR3 is 13 amino acids. The germline V gene has CDR1 SGHAT and CDR2 FQNNGV. J gave up 4 bases and V 5 bases, and 4 bases lay outside the gene matches. A further study also used this sample, focusing on T cells of mothers and their children. From that study: The people who donated were three healthy Caucasian mothers and their six children. The authors used all extracted RNA for cDNA synthesis, at approximately 1.5 ug per 15 ul. Thymic selection shapes TCR recombination output in related pairs, and it does so similarly in unrelated pairs.

The receptor comes from a middle-aged woman in good health. Sequencing input: blood. This rearrangement joins TRBV11-2 to TRBJ2-7, with 8 bases aligning to TRBD1. The CDR3 region has the DNA TGTGCCAGCAGCACCAGGGGGCCTTACGAGCAGTACTTC. This encodes CASSTRGPYEQYF.